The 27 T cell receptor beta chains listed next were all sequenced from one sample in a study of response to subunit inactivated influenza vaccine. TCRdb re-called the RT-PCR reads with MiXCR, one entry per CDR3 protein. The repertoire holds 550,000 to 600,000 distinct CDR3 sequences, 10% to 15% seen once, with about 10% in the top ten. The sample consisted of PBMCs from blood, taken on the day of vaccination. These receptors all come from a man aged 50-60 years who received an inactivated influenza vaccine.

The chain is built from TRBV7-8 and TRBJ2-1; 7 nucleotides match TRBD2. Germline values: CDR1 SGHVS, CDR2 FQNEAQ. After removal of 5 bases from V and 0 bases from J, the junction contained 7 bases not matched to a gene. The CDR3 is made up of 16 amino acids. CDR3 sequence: CASSLVGGGSYNEQFF. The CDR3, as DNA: TGTGCCAGCAGCCTGGTTGGGGGGGGCTCCTACAATGAGCAGTTCTTC.

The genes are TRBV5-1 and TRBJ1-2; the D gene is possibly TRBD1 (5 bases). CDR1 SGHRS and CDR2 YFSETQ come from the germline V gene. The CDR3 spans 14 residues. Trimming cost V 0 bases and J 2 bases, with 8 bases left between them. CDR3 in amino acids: CASSLGDANYGYTF. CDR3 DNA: TGCGCCAGCAGCTTGGGGGACGCAAACTATGGCTACACCTTC. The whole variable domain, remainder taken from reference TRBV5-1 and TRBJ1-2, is KAGVTQTPRYLIKTRGQQVTLSCSPISGHRSVSWYQQTPGQGLQFLFEYFSETQRNKGNFPGRFSGRQFSNSRSEMNVSTLELGDSALYLCASSLGDANYGYTFGSGTRLTVV.

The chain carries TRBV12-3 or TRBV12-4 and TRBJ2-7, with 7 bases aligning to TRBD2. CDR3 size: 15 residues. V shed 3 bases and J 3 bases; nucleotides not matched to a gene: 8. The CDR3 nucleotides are TGTGCCAGCAGTTTTTTGGCGGCGGGGGACTACGAGCAGTACTTC. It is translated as CASSFLAAGDYEQYF.

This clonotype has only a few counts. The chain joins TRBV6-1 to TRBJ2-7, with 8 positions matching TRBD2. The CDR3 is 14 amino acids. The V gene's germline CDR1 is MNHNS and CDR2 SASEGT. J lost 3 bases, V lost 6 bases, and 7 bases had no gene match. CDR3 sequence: CASRTGLVVYEQYF. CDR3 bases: TGTGCCAGCAGAACGGGACTAGTTGTCTACGAGCAGTACTTC.

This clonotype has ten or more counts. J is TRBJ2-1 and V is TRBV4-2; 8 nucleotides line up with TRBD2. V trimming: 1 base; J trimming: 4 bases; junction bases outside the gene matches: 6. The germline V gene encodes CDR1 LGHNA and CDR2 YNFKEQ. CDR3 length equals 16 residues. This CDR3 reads CASSQVTIAGYNEQFF. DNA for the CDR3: TGTGCCAGCAGCCAAGTTACGATAGCGGGATACAATGAGCAGTTCTTC.

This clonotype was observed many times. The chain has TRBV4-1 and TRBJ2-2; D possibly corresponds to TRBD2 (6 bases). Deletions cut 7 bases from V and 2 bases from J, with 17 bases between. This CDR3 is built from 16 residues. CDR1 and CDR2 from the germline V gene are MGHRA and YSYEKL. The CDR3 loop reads CASTPRGGLNTGELFF. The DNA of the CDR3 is TGCGCCAGCACACCCCGGGGAGGACTAAACACCGGGGAGCTGTTTTTT.

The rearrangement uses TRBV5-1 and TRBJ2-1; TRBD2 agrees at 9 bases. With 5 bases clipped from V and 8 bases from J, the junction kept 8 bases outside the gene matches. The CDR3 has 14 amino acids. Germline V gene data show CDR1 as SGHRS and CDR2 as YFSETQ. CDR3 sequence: CASRAALAGYEQFF. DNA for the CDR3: TGCGCCAGCAGAGCCGCGCTAGCGGGATATGAGCAGTTCTTC.

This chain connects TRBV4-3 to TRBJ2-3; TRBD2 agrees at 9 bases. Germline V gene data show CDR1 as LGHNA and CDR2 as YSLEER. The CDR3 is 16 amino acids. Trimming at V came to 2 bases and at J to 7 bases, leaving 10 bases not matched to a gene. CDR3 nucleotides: TGCGCCAGCAGCCAATATAGGCTAGCGGGGCTGAATACGCAGTATTTT. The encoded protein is CASSQYRLAGLNTQYF.

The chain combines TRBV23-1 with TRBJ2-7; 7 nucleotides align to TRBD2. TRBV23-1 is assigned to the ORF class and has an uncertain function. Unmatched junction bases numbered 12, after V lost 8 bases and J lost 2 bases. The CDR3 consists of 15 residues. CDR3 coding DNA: TGCGCCAGCGTACCGGGAGGCCTAACTGCCTACGAGCAGTACTTC. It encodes CASVPGGLTAYEQYF.

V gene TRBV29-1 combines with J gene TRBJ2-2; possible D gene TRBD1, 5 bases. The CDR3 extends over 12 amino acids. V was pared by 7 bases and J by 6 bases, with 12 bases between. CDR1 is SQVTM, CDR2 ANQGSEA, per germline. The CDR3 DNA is TGCAGCGCAAACGGCAGGGCCGGGGAGCTGTTTTTT. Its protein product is CSANGRAGELFF.

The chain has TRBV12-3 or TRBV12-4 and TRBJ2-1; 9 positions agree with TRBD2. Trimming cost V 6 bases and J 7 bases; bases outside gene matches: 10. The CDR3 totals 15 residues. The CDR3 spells CASRISSGMGNEQFF. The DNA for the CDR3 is TGTGCCAGCAGGATCTCTAGCGGGATGGGTAATGAGCAGTTCTTC.

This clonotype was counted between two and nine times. CDR3 bases: TGTGCCAGCAGCTCCACCCTTAAGGGGGATTCACCCCTCCACTTT. Translation gives CASSSTLKGDSPLHF. This sequence joins TRBV7-9 and TRBJ1-6, with D possibly matching TRBD1 (6 bases). CDR1 is SEHNR and CDR2 is FQNEAQ in the germline V gene (reference sequence). Between the trimmed V and J ends, which lost 4 bases and 8 bases, there was a span of 15 bases. The CDR3 extends over 15 amino acids. Complete variable domain (other parts from reference TRBV7-9 and TRBJ1-6): DTGVSQNPRHKITKRGQNVTFRCDPISEHNRLYWYRQTLGQGPEFLTYFQNEAQLEKSRLLSDRFSAERPKGSFSTLEIQRTEQGDSAMYLCASSSTLKGDSPLHFGNGTRLTVT.

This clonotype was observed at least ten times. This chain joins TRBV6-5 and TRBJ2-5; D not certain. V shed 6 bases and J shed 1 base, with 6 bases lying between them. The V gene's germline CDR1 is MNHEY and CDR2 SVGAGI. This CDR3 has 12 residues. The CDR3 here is CASRGSQETQYF. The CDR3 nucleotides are TGTGCCAGCAGGGGAAGCCAAGAGACCCAGTACTTC.

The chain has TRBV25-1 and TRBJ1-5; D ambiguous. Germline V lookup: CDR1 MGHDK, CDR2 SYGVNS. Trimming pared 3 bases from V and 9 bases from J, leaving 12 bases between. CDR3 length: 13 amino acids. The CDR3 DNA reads TGTGCCAGCAGTGAGTACTCAACAGCGCCCCAGCATTTT. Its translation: CASSEYSTAPQHF.

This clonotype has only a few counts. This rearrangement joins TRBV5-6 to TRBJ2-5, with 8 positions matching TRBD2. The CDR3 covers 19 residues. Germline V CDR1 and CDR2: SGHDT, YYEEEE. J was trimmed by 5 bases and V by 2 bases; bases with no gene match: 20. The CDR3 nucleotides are TGTGCCAGCAGCTTCTTGGGTTTGCACGCGGGAGGTGATTGGGAGACCCAGTACTTC. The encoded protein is CASSFLGLHAGGDWETQYF.

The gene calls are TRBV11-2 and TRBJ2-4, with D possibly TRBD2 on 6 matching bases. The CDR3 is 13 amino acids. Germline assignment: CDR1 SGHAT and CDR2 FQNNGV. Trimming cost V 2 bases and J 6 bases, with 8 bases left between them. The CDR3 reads CASSLMGGNIQYF. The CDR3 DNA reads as TGTGCCAGCAGCTTAATGGGGGGAAACATTCAGTACTTC.

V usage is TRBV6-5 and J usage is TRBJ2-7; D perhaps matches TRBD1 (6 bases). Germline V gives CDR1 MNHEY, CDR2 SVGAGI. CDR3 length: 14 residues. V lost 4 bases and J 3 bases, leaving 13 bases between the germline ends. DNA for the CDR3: TGTGCCAGCAGTTCACCACCGGACAGCTACGAGCAGTACTTC. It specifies CASSSPPDSYEQYF.

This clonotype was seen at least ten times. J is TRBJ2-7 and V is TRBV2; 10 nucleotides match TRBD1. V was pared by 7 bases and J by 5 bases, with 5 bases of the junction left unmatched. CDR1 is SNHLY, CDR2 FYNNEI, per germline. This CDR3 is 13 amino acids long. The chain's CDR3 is CASKATGGDEQYF. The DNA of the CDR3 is TGTGCCAGCAAGGCGACAGGGGGCGACGAGCAGTACTTC. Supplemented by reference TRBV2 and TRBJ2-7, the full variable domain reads EPEVTQTPSHQVTQMGQEVILRCVPISNHLYFYWYRQILGQKVEFLVSFYNNEISEKSEIFDDQFSVERPDGSNFTLKIRSTKLEDSAMYFCASKATGGDEQYFGPGTRLTVT.

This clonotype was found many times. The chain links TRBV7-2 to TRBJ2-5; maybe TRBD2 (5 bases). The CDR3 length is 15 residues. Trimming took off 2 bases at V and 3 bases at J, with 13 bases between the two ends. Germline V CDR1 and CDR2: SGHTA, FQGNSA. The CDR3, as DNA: TGTGCCAGCAGCTTACGTGCTAGCAAGGAAGAGACCCAGTACTTC. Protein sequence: CASSLRASKEETQYF. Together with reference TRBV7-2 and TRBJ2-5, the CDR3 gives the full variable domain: GAGVSQSPSNKVTEKGKDVELRCDPISGHTALYWYRQSLGQGLEFLIYFQGNSAPDKSGLPSDRFSAERTGGSVSTLTIQRTQQEDSAVYLCASSLRASKEETQYFGPGTRLLVL.

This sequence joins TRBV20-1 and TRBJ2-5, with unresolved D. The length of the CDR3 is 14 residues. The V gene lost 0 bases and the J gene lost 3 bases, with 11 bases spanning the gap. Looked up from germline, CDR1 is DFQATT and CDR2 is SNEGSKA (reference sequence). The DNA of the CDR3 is TGCAGTGCTAGAGATGTACTCAGCGAAGAGACCCAGTACTTC. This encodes CSARDVLSEETQYF.

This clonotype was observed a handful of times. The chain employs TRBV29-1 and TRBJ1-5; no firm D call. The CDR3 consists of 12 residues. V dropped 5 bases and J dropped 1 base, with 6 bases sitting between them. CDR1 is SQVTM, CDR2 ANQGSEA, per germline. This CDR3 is CSVRTSNQPQHF. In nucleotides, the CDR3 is TGCAGCGTTAGAACAAGCAATCAGCCCCAGCATTTT. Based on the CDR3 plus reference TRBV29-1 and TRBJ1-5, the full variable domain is SAVISQKPSRDICQRGTSLTIQCQVDSQVTMMFWYRQQPGQSLTLIATANQGSEATYESGFVIDKFPISRPNLTFSTLTVSNMSPEDSSIYLCSVRTSNQPQHFGDGTRLSIL.

The CDR3 spells CASSQGGSTGELFF. The CDR3 DNA sequence: TGTGCCAGCAGCCAGGGTGGGTCGACCGGGGAGCTGTTTTTT. The V and J genes are TRBV3-1 and TRBJ2-2, with D hard to call. The CDR3 is 14 residues long. The V end lost 3 bases, the J end lost 5 bases, and 10 bases lay between the germline ends. Germline CDR1 LGHDT, CDR2 YNNKEL (reference sequence).

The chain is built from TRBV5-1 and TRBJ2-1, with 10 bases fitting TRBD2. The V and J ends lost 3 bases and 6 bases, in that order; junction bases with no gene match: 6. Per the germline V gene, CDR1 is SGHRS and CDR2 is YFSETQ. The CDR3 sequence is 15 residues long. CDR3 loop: CASSSTSGRLNEQFF. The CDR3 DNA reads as TGCGCCAGCAGCTCGACTAGCGGGCGGCTCAATGAGCAGTTCTTC.

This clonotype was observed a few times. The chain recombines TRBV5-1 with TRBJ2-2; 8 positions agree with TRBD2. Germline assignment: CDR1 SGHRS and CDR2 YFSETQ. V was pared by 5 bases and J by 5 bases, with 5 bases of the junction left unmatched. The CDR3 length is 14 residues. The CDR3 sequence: CASRAGAVTGELFF. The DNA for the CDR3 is TGCGCCAGCAGAGCGGGGGCGGTTACCGGGGAGCTGTTTTTT.

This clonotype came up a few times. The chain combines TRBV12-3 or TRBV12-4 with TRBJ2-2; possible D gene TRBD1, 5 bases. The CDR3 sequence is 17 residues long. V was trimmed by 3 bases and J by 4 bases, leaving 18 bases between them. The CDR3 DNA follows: TGTGCCAGCAGTTTTGGCCTGGCAGGGTTACTCACCGGGGAGCTGTTTTTT. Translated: CASSFGLAGLLTGELFF.

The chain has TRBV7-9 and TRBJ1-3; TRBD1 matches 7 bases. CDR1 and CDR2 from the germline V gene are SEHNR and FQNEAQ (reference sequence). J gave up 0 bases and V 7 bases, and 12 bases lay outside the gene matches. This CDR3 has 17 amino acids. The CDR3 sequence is CASNLGQERISGNTIYF. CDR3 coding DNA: TGTGCCAGCAACCTAGGACAGGAGCGGATCTCTGGAAACACCATATATTTT.

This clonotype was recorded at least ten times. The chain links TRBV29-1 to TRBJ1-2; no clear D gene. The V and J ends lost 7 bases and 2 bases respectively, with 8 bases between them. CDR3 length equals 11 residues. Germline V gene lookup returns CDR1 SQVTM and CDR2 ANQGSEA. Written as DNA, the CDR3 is TGCAGCGCCCGGGAGAACTATGGCTACACCTTC. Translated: CSARENYGYTF. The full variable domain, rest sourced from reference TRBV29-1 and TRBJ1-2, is SAVISQKPSRDICQRGTSLTIQCQVDSQVTMMFWYRQQPGQSLTLIATANQGSEATYESGFVIDKFPISRPNLTFSTLTVSNMSPEDSSIYLCSARENYGYTFGSGTRLTVV.